Given below is one TCR beta chain in context. Primers included in the PCR were 60 Vbeta and 13 Jbeta primers. Sequenced by immunoSEQ multiplex PCR; TCRdb stores in-frame clones only, minus some. The sample holds 200,000 to 300,000 clones; about 80% are singletons and the top ten take less than 8.5%. This entry is derived from a study of cytomegalovirus exposure and HLA in healthy donors. CDR3 size: 12 residues. Germline V CDR1 and CDR2: MNHEY, SMNVEV (reference sequence). With 10 bases clipped from V and 8 bases from J, the junction kept 6 bases outside the gene matches. What was sequenced was PBMCs. The sequence derives from a woman aged 55-69 years in good health and CMV-seropositive. The chain uses TRBV27 and TRBJ2-1, with TRBD1 matching 9 bases. The DNA of the CDR3 is TGTGCCACCTCACAGGGGGCATATGAGCAGTTCTTC. Translated, it gives CATSQGAYEQFF.